One and the same sample provided the 20 T cell receptor beta chains below, sequenced in a study of cytomegalovirus exposure and HLA in healthy donors. Repertoires were generated with immunoSEQ multiplex PCR, while TCRdb's copy carries only in-frame clones and drops some. The data show over 200,000 clones, roughly 87% seen once. The material sequenced was PBMCs. These receptors all stem from a young woman in good health and CMV-seronegative.

This chain links TRBV7-2 with TRBJ2-1, with TRBD2 identical over 8 bases. The germline CDR1 and CDR2 sequences are SGHTA and FQGNSA. V lost 1 base to trimming and J lost 7 bases; unmatched junction nucleotides: 6. The CDR3 is made up of 15 amino acids. The chain's CDR3 is CASSLVAGGRNEQFF. The CDR3 nucleotides read TGTGCCAGCAGCTTAGTTGCGGGAGGAAGGAATGAGCAGTTCTTC.

The table lists this clone with a count of one. The CDR3 DNA reads as TGCAGCGTTGAAGTTTCACCCTACGAGCAGTACTTC. This codes for CSVEVSPYEQYF. The V call is TRBV29-1, the J call TRBJ2-7; D gene ambiguous. Per germline, CDR1 SQVTM and CDR2 ANQGSEA. V lost 1 base, J lost 2 bases, and 6 bases lay in between. This CDR3 region has 12 residues.

In its sample, this clone was seen a few times. The chain joins TRBV5-6 to TRBJ1-1, with 7 bases fitting TRBD1. The V and J ends lost 0 bases and 8 bases, in that order; junction bases with no gene match: 7. Germline values: CDR1 SGHDT, CDR2 YYEEEE. The CDR3 consists of 14 residues. DNA for the CDR3: TGTGCCAGCAGCTTGGTACCCGGGACAGCCGAAGCTTTCTTT. This codes for CASSLVPGTAEAFF.

The chain joins TRBV29-1 to TRBJ2-7; D remains ambiguous. In germline, CDR1 is SQVTM, CDR2 ANQGSEA. There are 11 residues in the CDR3. Trimming took off 0 bases at V and 7 bases at J, with 7 bases between the two ends. For the CDR3, the DNA is TGCAGCGTTGAAGAAACCGGGGAGCAGTACTTC. Translated: CSVEETGEQYF.

The J gene is TRBJ2-3, the V gene TRBV11-2, with 8 bases lining up with TRBD1. J was trimmed by 3 bases and V by 6 bases; bases with no gene match: 8. CDR1 and CDR2 from the germline V gene are SGHAT and FQNNGV. This CDR3 is 15 amino acids long. CDR3 loop: CASRSYRGTTDTQYF. As DNA, the CDR3 is TGTGCCAGCAGATCTTACAGGGGGACTACAGATACGCAGTATTTT.

This chain uses TRBV5-1 with TRBJ2-2; the D is unclear. CDR3 length: 16 residues. The V and J ends lost 2 bases and 0 bases respectively, with 11 bases between them. Germline lookup yields CDR1 SGHRS and CDR2 YFSETQ. CDR3 region: CASSFGINPNTGELFF. In nucleotides, the CDR3 is TGCGCCAGCAGCTTTGGGATAAACCCGAACACCGGGGAGCTGTTTTTT. The whole variable domain, filled in from reference TRBV5-1 and TRBJ2-2, reads KAGVTQTPRYLIKTRGQQVTLSCSPISGHRSVSWYQQTPGQGLQFLFEYFSETQRNKGNFPGRFSGRQFSNSRSEMNVSTLELGDSALYLCASSFGINPNTGELFFGEGSRLTVL.

V gene TRBV11-1 combines with J gene TRBJ2-7, with TRBD2 identical over 10 bases. CDR3 length: 15 residues. Germline lookup yields CDR1 SGHAT and CDR2 FQDESV (reference sequence). Germline trimming cut 1 base from V and 3 bases from J; bases unmatched to any gene: 3. The CDR3, as DNA: TGTGCCAGCAGCTTAGATGGGACTAGCGTCTACGAGCAGTACTTC. Residues: CASSLDGTSVYEQYF.

The V gene is TRBV11-2, the J gene TRBJ2-7; 9 bases fit TRBD1. CDR1 SGHAT and CDR2 FQNNGV come from the germline V gene. The V gene end was trimmed by 5 bases and the J gene end by 4 bases; junction bases not matched to a gene: 9. This CDR3 is 15 amino acids long. CDR3 nucleotides: TGTGCCAGCAGCACCTTACAGGGGGCAACGTACGAGCAGTACTTC. This codes for CASSTLQGATYEQYF.

The chain recombines TRBV25-1 with TRBJ1-4, with D uncertain. The germline gives CDR1 MGHDK, CDR2 SYGVNS. Trimming took off 4 bases at V and 8 bases at J, with 14 bases between the two ends. The CDR3 length is 14 residues. The CDR3 reads CASSVEGPREKLFF. CDR3 DNA sequence: TGTGCCAGCAGTGTTGAAGGGCCGAGGGAAAAACTGTTTTTT. Variable domain in full (rest from reference TRBV25-1 and TRBJ1-4): EADIYQTPRYLVIGTGKKITLECSQTMGHDKMYWYQQDPGMELHLIHYSYGVNSTEKGDLSSESTVSRIRTEHFPLTLESARPSHTSQYLCASSVEGPREKLFFGSGTQLSVL.

This chain connects TRBV14 to TRBJ2-1; tentative D call: TRBD2 (5 bases). This CDR3 region has 14 residues. The V end was cut by 4 bases, the J end by 2 bases, with 9 bases between. CDR1 and CDR2 (germline): SGHDN, FVKESK. This CDR3 is CASSLAGPYNEQFF. The CDR3 DNA reads TGTGCCAGCAGCCTCGCGGGCCCCTACAATGAGCAGTTCTTC. The full variable domain, in which reference TRBV14 and TRBJ2-1 provide the parts outside the CDR3, is EAGVTQFPSHSVIEKGQTVTLRCDPISGHDNLYWYRRVMGKEIKFLLHFVKESKQDESGMPNNRFLAERTGGTYSTLKVQPAELEDSGVYFCASSLAGPYNEQFFGPGTRLTVL.

V is TRBV7-6 and J is TRBJ1-1, with 10 bases identical to TRBD1. The CDR3 covers 15 residues. V trimming: 1 base; J trimming: 4 bases; junction bases outside the gene matches: 3. In germline, CDR1 is SGHVS, CDR2 FNYEAQ. The CDR3 DNA follows: TGTGCCAGCAGCTTAGGACAGGGGGCCGTCACTGAAGCTTTCTTT. This translates into CASSLGQGAVTEAFF.

This chain uses TRBV4-2 with TRBJ2-5; D not certain. Germline V gene data show CDR1 as LGHNA and CDR2 as YNFKEQ. This CDR3 contains 15 residues. Trimming removed 4 bases at V and 4 bases at J, with 16 bases between. The CDR3 reads CASSLFFSGTETQYF. CDR3 in DNA: TGTGCCAGCAGCCTCTTCTTTTCGGGCACAGAGACCCAGTACTTC.

The chain has TRBV7-6 and TRBJ2-1, with D unclear. Trimming left V 1 base short and J 8 bases short, with 18 bases between. CDR1 and CDR2 (germline): SGHVS, FNYEAQ. The CDR3 loop spans 16 amino acids. The CDR3 here is CASSLVQAPEFDEQFF. The CDR3 nucleotides read TGTGCCAGCAGCTTAGTTCAAGCTCCGGAGTTCGATGAGCAGTTCTTC.

The CDR3 loop reads CASGFVSGGIVSRAPNTGELFF. The DNA of the CDR3 is TGTGCTAGTGGTTTCGTCTCGGGGGGCATCGTCTCGCGGGCACCGAACACCGGGGAGCTGTTTTTT. This rearrangement joins TRBV12-5 to TRBJ2-2; tentatively, D is TRBD2 (7 bases). Germline-derived CDR1 and CDR2 are LGHNT and FRNRAP. The CDR3 covers 22 residues. V lost 3 bases, J lost 0 bases, and 29 bases lay in between. The full variable domain, in which reference TRBV12-5 and TRBJ2-2 provide the parts outside the CDR3, is DARVTQTPRHKVTEMGQEVTMRCQPILGHNTVFWYRQTMMQGLELLAYFRNRAPLDDSGMPKDRFSAEMPDATLATLKIQPSEPRDSAVYFCASGFVSGGIVSRAPNTGELFFGEGSRLTVL.

This clone was detected only once. The chain couples TRBV6-5 to TRBJ1-5, with D unresolved. The V gene lost 0 bases and the J gene lost 7 bases, with 7 bases spanning the gap. This CDR3 is built from 13 residues. CDR1 and CDR2 (germline): MNHEY, SVGAGI. The CDR3 loop is CASSYSPGQPQHF. In DNA form, the CDR3 reads TGTGCCAGCAGTTACTCCCCGGGGCAGCCCCAGCATTTT.

The chain joins TRBV9 to TRBJ2-3, with D uncertain. The V end lost 0 bases, the J end lost 2 bases, and 10 bases lay between the germline ends. The V gene's germline CDR1 is SGDLS and CDR2 YYNGEE. This CDR3 is 15 amino acids long. CDR3 DNA sequence: TGTGCCAGCAGCGTAGAGGGCAGCCTCACAGATACGCAGTATTTT. This codes for CASSVEGSLTDTQYF.

This chain joins TRBV4-1 and TRBJ2-7; 8 positions match TRBD1. The CDR3 is 18 amino acids. The germline gives CDR1 MGHRA, CDR2 YSYEKL. The trim removed 5 bases at V and 1 base at J, leaving 16 bases unmatched. DNA of the CDR3: TGCGCCAGCAGCGAGGACAGGGCTCAAACCAGCGTTTCCTACGAGCAGTACTTC. Its protein is CASSEDRAQTSVSYEQYF.

The chain recombines TRBV6-5 with TRBJ2-7; D call uncertain. The length of the CDR3 is 15 residues. V lost 2 bases and J lost 6, with 17 bases in between. Germline CDR1 is MNHEY and CDR2 is SVGAGI. The CDR3 loop is CASSYAPDQLSEQYF. CDR3 DNA sequence: TGTGCCAGCAGTTACGCTCCGGACCAACTATCCGAGCAGTACTTC.

This clone was found once. The V call is TRBV20-1, the J call TRBJ1-2, with D hard to call. The CDR3 contains 11 residues. Germline CDR1 DFQATT, CDR2 SNEGSKA (reference sequence). V lost 1 base to trimming and J lost 8 bases, with 8 bases between them. The CDR3 spells CSARAPGGYTF. The CDR3 DNA is TGCAGTGCTAGAGCTCCGGGGGGCTACACCTTC.

This sequence joins TRBV9 and TRBJ2-2, with 7 bases matching TRBD1. Germline V gene data show CDR1 as SGDLS and CDR2 as YYNGEE. The CDR3 is made up of 20 amino acids. With V trimmed by 1 base and J by 2 bases, 17 bases remained unmatched. The CDR3 DNA follows: TGTGCCAGCAGCGTAAGGAAAATCGGGACAGAAGGGCCTAACACCGGGGAGCTGTTTTTT. It specifies CASSVRKIGTEGPNTGELFF. Together with reference TRBV9 and TRBJ2-2, the CDR3 gives the full variable domain: DSGVTQTPKHLITATGQRVTLRCSPRSGDLSVYWYQQSLDQGLQFLIQYYNGEERAKGNILERFSAQQFPDLHSELNLSSLELGDSALYFCASSVRKIGTEGPNTGELFFGEGSRLTVL.